A single sample gave rise to the 14 T cell receptor beta chains below, sequenced in a study of cytotoxic CD8 clonotypes in ibrutinib-treated CLL. Libraries were prepared by immunoSEQ multiplex PCR; TCRdb keeps only in-frame clonotypes and omits some of them. This table has nearly 100,000 clones, roughly 80% appearing once. This specimen consisted of PBMCs, obtained after 12 months of ibrutinib treatment. The source of these receptors is a human donor with chronic lymphocytic leukemia.

V and J are TRBV5-8 and TRBJ1-1; tentatively, D is TRBD1 (5 bases). CDR1 is SGHTS and CDR2 is YDEGEE in the germline V gene. V lost 4 bases, J lost 3 bases, and 16 bases lay in between. The CDR3 runs to 15 residues. The CDR3 DNA follows: TGTGCCAGCAGCGCGGCCTTTACAGGCTACACTGAAGCTTTCTTT. This gives the protein CASSAAFTGYTEAFF.

Here the CDR3 DNA reads TGTGCCAGCGTTAGGGGGCCCACTGAAGCTTTCTTT. It is translated as CASVRGPTEAFF. This rearrangement joins TRBV25-1 to TRBJ1-1; 7 bases line up with TRBD1. The CDR3 loop spans 12 amino acids. Trimming cost V 8 bases and J 4 bases; bases outside gene matches: 4. CDR1 is MGHDK and CDR2 is SYGVNS in the germline V gene.

This clone has just a few counts. The rearrangement joins TRBV4-2 to TRBJ2-3; D possibly corresponds to TRBD2 (7 bases). The CDR3 is 15 amino acids. V gave up 0 bases and J gave up 5 bases, with 12 bases separating them. Germline V gene data show CDR1 as LGHNA and CDR2 as YNFKEQ. This CDR3 reads CASSQDAGAQDTQYF. CDR3 sequence (DNA): TGTGCCAGCAGCCAAGATGCGGGGGCCCAAGATACGCAGTATTTT.

This clone was observed once. J is TRBJ2-7 and V is TRBV5-4; 7 bases agree with TRBD1. The CDR3 sequence is 13 residues long. The J segment lost 2 bases and the V segment lost 3 bases, leaving 2 bases of the junction unmatched. Germline-derived CDR1 and CDR2 are SGHNT and YYREEE (reference sequence). The CDR3 nucleotides are TGTGCCAGCAGCTCGGGACAGACCTACGAGCAGTACTTC. This translates into CASSSGQTYEQYF. Drawing the rest from reference TRBV5-4 and TRBJ2-7, the complete variable domain is ETGVTQSPTHLIKTRGQQVTLRCSSQSGHNTVSWYQQALGQGPQFIFQYYREEENGRGNFPPRFSGLQFPNYSSELNVNALELDDSALYLCASSSGQTYEQYFGPGTRLTVT.

The V gene is TRBV7-9, the J gene TRBJ1-1; D might be TRBD1 (5 bases). V was pared by 5 bases and J by 1 base, with 11 bases between. CDR3 size: 14 residues. CDR1 SEHNR and CDR2 FQNEAQ come from the germline V gene (reference sequence). For the CDR3, the DNA is TGTGCCAGCAGCGTACAGACAGAGAACACTGAAGCTTTCTTT. Its translation: CASSVQTENTEAFF.

The chain uses TRBV5-6 and TRBJ2-7, with D uncertain. CDR3 size: 11 residues. Germline CDR1 SGHDT, CDR2 YYEEEE. Trimming took off 1 base at V and 4 bases at J, with 3 bases between the two ends. The CDR3 loop reads CASSLPYEQYF. CDR3 coding DNA: TGTGCCAGCAGCTTGCCATACGAGCAGTACTTC.

The gene calls are TRBV19 and TRBJ1-2; 7 bases line up with TRBD1. J gave up 3 bases and V 4 bases, and 5 bases lay outside the gene matches. This CDR3 comprises 14 residues. In germline, CDR1 is LNHDA, CDR2 SQIVND (reference sequence). CDR3 in amino acids: CASSRSRGDYGYTF. The CDR3 nucleotides read TGTGCCAGTAGTAGATCCAGGGGGGACTATGGCTACACCTTC.

The chain couples TRBV6-5 to TRBJ2-3, with 7 bases lining up with TRBD2. The CDR3 has 13 amino acids. CDR1 is MNHEY and CDR2 is SVGAGI in the germline V gene. The ends lost 6 bases at V and 4 bases at J; junction bases unmatched: 4. CDR3: CASRRLAADTQYF. CDR3 bases: TGTGCCAGCAGGCGACTAGCCGCAGATACGCAGTATTTT.

This clone appeared a single time. The chain carries TRBV28 and TRBJ2-1, with a tentative D call TRBD2 (6 bases). V lost 1 base and J lost 6, with 13 bases in between. CDR3 length: 15 amino acids. Germline V gene sequence: CDR1 MDHEN, CDR2 SYDVKM. CDR3 sequence (DNA): TGTGCCAGCAGTTTATCGGTTCCCGGGGGCAATGAGCAGTTCTTC. This translates into CASSLSVPGGNEQFF.

The chain recombines TRBV9 with TRBJ2-6; D gene uncertain. The CDR3 length is 14 residues. Germline loops: CDR1 SGDLS, CDR2 YYNGEE. Trimming cost V 2 bases and J 2 bases, with 5 bases left between them. CDR3 protein: CASSVRTGANVLTF. CDR3 DNA: TGTGCCAGCAGCGTCCGTACTGGGGCCAACGTCCTGACTTTC.

This chain joins TRBV30 and TRBJ1-1; D remains unclear. The ends were cut back, 1 base at V and 0 bases at J, with 12 bases in the middle. There are 15 residues in the CDR3. CDR1 and CDR2 (germline): GTSNPN, SVGIG (reference sequence). CDR3 DNA sequence: TGTGCCTGGAGTGCCGGGATTCTCATGAACACTGAAGCTTTCTTT. Amino acids: CAWSAGILMNTEAFF.

The rearrangement links TRBV19 to TRBJ1-1, with TRBD1 as a possible D gene (5 bases). This CDR3 region has 15 residues. Germline lookup yields CDR1 LNHDA and CDR2 SQIVND (reference sequence). Between the trimmed V and J ends, which lost 3 bases and 1 base, there was a span of 12 bases. The CDR3 region is CASSIGRAGNTEAFF. CDR3 sequence (DNA): TGTGCCAGTAGTATCGGCAGGGCGGGGAACACTGAAGCTTTCTTT.

The V call is TRBV10-3, the J call TRBJ2-2; 9 nucleotides agree with TRBD2. The CDR3 is made up of 16 amino acids. V was pared by 0 bases and J by 6 bases, with 5 bases of the junction left unmatched. From germline, CDR1 is ENHRY and CDR2 SYGVKD. The CDR3 region is CAISESRGGASGELFF. CDR3 coding DNA: TGTGCCATCAGTGAGTCCCGCGGGGGGGCGTCCGGGGAGCTGTTTTTT.

V usage is TRBV30 and J usage is TRBJ1-2; D is undetermined. The CDR3 runs 13 residues. Germline values: CDR1 GTSNPN, CDR2 SVGIG (reference sequence). Trimming pared 3 bases from V and 8 bases from J, leaving 16 bases between. CDR3 coding DNA: TGTGCCTGGAGCCTAGGAGCCCCTCGAGGCTACACCTTC. Encoded protein: CAWSLGAPRGYTF. The complete variable domain, with remaining parts taken from reference TRBV30 and TRBJ1-2, reads SQTIHQWPATLVQPVGSPLSLECTVEGTSNPNLYWYRQAAGRGLQLLFYSVGIGQISSEVPQNLSASRPQDRQFILSSKKLLLSDSGFYLCAWSLGAPRGYTFGSGTRLTVV.